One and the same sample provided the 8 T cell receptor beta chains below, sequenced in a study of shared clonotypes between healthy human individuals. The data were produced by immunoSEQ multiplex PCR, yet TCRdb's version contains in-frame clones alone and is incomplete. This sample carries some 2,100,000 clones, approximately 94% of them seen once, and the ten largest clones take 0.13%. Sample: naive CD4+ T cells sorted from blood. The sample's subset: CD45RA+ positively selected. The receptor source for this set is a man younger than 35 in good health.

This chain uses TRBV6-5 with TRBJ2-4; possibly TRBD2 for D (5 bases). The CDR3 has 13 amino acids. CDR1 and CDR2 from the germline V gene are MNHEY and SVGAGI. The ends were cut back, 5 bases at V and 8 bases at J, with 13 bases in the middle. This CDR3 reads CASSQTGDHIQYF. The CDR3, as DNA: TGTGCCAGCAGTCAGACCGGGGATCACATTCAGTACTTC.

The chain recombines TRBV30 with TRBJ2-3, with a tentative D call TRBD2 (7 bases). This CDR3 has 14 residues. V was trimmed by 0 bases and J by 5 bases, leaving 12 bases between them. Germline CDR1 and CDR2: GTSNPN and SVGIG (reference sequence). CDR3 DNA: TGTGCCTGGAGTGTCGCGGGGGCGGGAGATACGCAGTATTTT. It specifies CAWSVAGAGDTQYF.

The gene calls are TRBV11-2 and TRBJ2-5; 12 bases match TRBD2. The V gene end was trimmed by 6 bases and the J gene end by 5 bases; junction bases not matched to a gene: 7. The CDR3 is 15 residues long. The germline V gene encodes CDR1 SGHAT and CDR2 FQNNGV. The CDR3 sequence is CASRVTSGRMETQYF. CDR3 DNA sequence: TGTGCCAGCAGGGTGACTAGCGGGAGAATGGAGACCCAGTACTTC.

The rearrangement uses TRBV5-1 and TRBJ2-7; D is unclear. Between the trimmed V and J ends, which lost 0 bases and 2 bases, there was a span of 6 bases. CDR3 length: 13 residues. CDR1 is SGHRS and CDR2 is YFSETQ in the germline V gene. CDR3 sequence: CASSLAQTYEQYF. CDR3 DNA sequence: TGCGCCAGCAGCTTGGCTCAGACCTACGAGCAGTACTTC.

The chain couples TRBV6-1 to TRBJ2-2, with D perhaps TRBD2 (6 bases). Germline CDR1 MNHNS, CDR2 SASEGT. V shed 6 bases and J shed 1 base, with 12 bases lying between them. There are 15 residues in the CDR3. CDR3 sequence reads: CASRSDGGNTGELFF. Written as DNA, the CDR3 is TGTGCCAGCAGGTCGGACGGGGGGAACACCGGGGAGCTGTTTTTT.

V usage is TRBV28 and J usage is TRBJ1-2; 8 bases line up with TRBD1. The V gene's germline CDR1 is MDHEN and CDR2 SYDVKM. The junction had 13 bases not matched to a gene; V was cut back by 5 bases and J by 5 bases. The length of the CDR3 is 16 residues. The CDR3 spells CASSPRTGPSQYGYTF. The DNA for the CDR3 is TGTGCCAGCAGTCCCCGGACAGGGCCATCGCAATATGGCTACACCTTC.

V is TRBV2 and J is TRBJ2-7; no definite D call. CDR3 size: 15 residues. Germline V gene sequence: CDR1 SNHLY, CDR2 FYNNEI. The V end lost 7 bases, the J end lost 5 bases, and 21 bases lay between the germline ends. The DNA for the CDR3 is TGTGCCAGCATCCCAGGAGTGGGAAGTCGCGACGAGCAGTACTTC. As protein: CASIPGVGSRDEQYF.

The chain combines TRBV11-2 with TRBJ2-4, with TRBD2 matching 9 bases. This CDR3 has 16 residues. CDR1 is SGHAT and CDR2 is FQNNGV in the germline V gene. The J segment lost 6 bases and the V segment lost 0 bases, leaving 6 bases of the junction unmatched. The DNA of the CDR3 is TGTGCCAGCAGCTTAGATAGGGGAGCGGGGGGAAACATTCAGTACTTC. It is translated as CASSLDRGAGGNIQYF.